These 18 T cell receptor beta chains came from one sample sequenced in a study of cytomegalovirus exposure and HLA in healthy donors. PCR involved 60 Vbeta and 13 Jbeta primers. Some clones are missing from TCRdb's copy, which holds only in-frame ones; the method was immunoSEQ multiplex PCR. The top ten clones hold roughly 6.7% of a sample with about 190,000 clones, approximately 79% of them seen once. What was sequenced was PBMCs. The receptor source for this set is a man in his forties in good health and CMV-seropositive.

This clone occurred once. The chain employs TRBV7-9 and TRBJ2-7, with 7 bases that match TRBD1. The length of the CDR3 is 13 residues. Unmatched junction bases numbered 7, after V lost 5 bases and J lost 6 bases. CDR1 is SEHNR and CDR2 is FQNEAQ in the germline V gene (reference sequence). CDR3 DNA: TGTGCCAGCAGCGGTCAGGGGGTCTCCGAGCAGTACTTC. Its protein is CASSGQGVSEQYF.

The V call is TRBV7-8, the J call TRBJ1-5; a weak D match, TRBD1 (6 bases). Germline assignment: CDR1 SGHVS and CDR2 FQNEAQ. The CDR3 spans 13 residues. Trimming stripped 1 base from V and 11 bases from J, with 12 bases between. The CDR3 loop reads CASSLVGAGAQHF. DNA of the CDR3: TGTGCCAGCAGCTTAGTAGGGGCAGGGGCCCAGCATTTT.

This clone was observed many times. V usage is TRBV6-4 and J usage is TRBJ2-3, with 7 bases lining up with TRBD1. V shed 5 bases, J shed 4 bases, and the junction held 9 bases outside the gene matches. The CDR3 consists of 15 residues. The V gene's germline CDR1 is MRHNA and CDR2 SNTAGT. DNA for the CDR3: TGTGCCAGCAGTCCAGAGGGGGCCCGGGCAGATACGCAGTATTTT. This gives the protein CASSPEGARADTQYF.

Details on this clone: The sample contains more than one DNA sequence encoding this CDR3. The chain couples TRBV9 to TRBJ2-7; the match to TRBD2 covers 7 bases. CDR1 and CDR2 (germline): SGDLS, YYNGEE. The junction had 5 bases not matched to a gene; V was cut back by 4 bases and J by 4 bases. CDR3 length equals 13 residues. The CDR3 DNA sequence: TGTGCCAGCAGCCCGGGGGGAGGGTACGAGCAGTACTTC. Residues: CASSPGGGYEQYF.

V is TRBV21-1 and J is TRBJ2-5; the table's D call TRBD1 went unverified against the DNA. TRBV21-1 is a pseudogene. There are 15 residues in the CDR3. The CDR3 coding sequence is TGTGCCAGCAGCAACGGAGGGGGCGGTCGGGAGACCCAGTACTTC. Translating gives CASSNGGGGRETQYF.

This sequence joins TRBV2 and TRBJ1-6; D is possibly TRBD1 (6 bases). The CDR3 is 16 amino acids. Per germline, CDR1 SNHLY and CDR2 FYNNEI. V dropped 6 bases and J dropped 1 base, with 13 bases sitting between them. CDR3 amino acids: CASRERGASYNSPLHF. As DNA, the CDR3 is TGTGCCAGCAGGGAACGGGGGGCTTCCTATAATTCACCCCTCCACTTT.

The gene calls are TRBV7-9 and TRBJ1-5; D not certain. The CDR3 contains 12 residues. CDR1 and CDR2 (germline): SEHNR, FQNEAQ (reference sequence). Trimming took off 4 bases at V and 4 bases at J, with 5 bases between the two ends. CDR3 DNA: TGTGCCAGCAGCTGGGAGAATCAGCCCCAGCATTTT. Translating gives CASSWENQPQHF.

The chain joins TRBV10-1 to TRBJ1-2; TRBD1 is a possible D gene (5 bases). V was trimmed by 6 bases and J by 3 bases, leaving 17 bases between them. This CDR3 has 15 residues. The germline V gene encodes CDR1 WNHNN and CDR2 SYGVQD (reference sequence). CDR3 coding DNA: TGCGCCAGCAGGGGGAAGGGGAGGGCGGACTATGGCTACACCTTC. It is translated as CASRGKGRADYGYTF.

The genes are TRBV19 and TRBJ2-5, with a tentative D call TRBD2 (6 bases). V shed 4 bases and J shed 5 bases, with 14 bases lying between them. Germline V gives CDR1 LNHDA, CDR2 SQIVND (reference sequence). The CDR3 spans 14 residues. The chain's CDR3 is CASSTRLVSETQYF. In DNA form, the CDR3 reads TGTGCCAGTAGTACCCGACTAGTTTCTGAGACCCAGTACTTC.

This clone was seen only once. The rearrangement uses TRBV27 and TRBJ1-2; D may be TRBD1 (5 bases). The CDR3 length is 15 residues. Germline V CDR1 and CDR2: MNHEY, SMNVEV (reference sequence). Trimming took off 0 bases at V and 4 bases at J, with 12 bases between the two ends. The CDR3: CASSLSPGIGYGYTF. For the CDR3, the DNA is TGTGCCAGCAGTTTATCCCCAGGGATCGGCTATGGCTACACCTTC.

This chain joins TRBV7-9 and TRBJ2-3; 9 nucleotides agree with TRBD2. J was trimmed by 4 bases and V by 0 bases; bases with no gene match: 5. This CDR3 contains 16 residues. The germline V gene encodes CDR1 SEHNR and CDR2 FQNEAQ (reference sequence). CDR3 sequence reads: CASSLAEGGGADTQYF. DNA for the CDR3: TGTGCCAGCAGCTTAGCCGAGGGCGGGGGGGCAGATACGCAGTATTTT.

This clone was detected only a few times. The rearrangement uses TRBV19 and TRBJ2-1; D ambiguous. V lost 4 bases and J 0 bases, leaving 16 bases between the germline ends. The CDR3 is 17 amino acids. CDR1 is LNHDA, CDR2 SQIVND, per germline (reference sequence). As DNA, the CDR3 is TGTGCCAGTAGTAGATGGCCTGACATGAGCTCCTACAATGAGCAGTTCTTC. It specifies CASSRWPDMSSYNEQFF. The whole variable domain, filled in from reference TRBV19 and TRBJ2-1, reads DGGITQSPKYLFRKEGQNVTLSCEQNLNHDAMYWYRQDPGQGLRLIYYSQIVNDFQKGDIAEGYSVSREKKESFPLTVTSAQKNPTAFYLCASSRWPDMSSYNEQFFGPGTRLTVL.

CDR3 protein: CASSRLATDTQYF. CDR3 sequence (DNA): TGTGCCAGCAGTCGACTAGCCACAGATACGCAGTATTTT. The gene calls are TRBV6-4 and TRBJ2-3, with 7 bases matching TRBD2. The V segment lost 5 bases and the J segment 2 bases; nucleotides outside the gene matches: 1. The CDR3 covers 13 residues. CDR1 is MRHNA, CDR2 SNTAGT, per germline.

In this sample, this clone turned up a few times. The chain uses TRBV7-2 and TRBJ2-7; possibly TRBD2 for D (5 bases). Germline CDR1 SGHTA, CDR2 FQGNSA. This CDR3 comprises 14 residues. The V gene lost 5 bases and the J gene lost 1 base, with 12 bases spanning the gap. The CDR3 sequence is CASSVSDSSYEQYF. The DNA of the CDR3 is TGTGCCAGCAGCGTATCGGACTCGTCCTACGAGCAGTACTTC.

The genes are TRBV30 and TRBJ1-5; possibly TRBD1 for D (5 bases). Germline lookup yields CDR1 GTSNPN and CDR2 SVGIG (reference sequence). Trimming removed 3 bases at V and 3 bases at J, with 15 bases between. The CDR3 totals 15 residues. The CDR3 loop is CAWRPKGQNNQPQHF. The CDR3 DNA reads TGTGCCTGGAGGCCGAAGGGGCAGAACAATCAGCCCCAGCATTTT.

The rearrangement joins TRBV18 to TRBJ1-4, with D hard to call. CDR1 is KGHSH, CDR2 LQKENI, per germline. V was shortened by 1 base and J by 3 bases, with 3 bases between the two germline ends. The CDR3 has 13 amino acids. CDR3 amino acids: CASSPRANEKLFF. DNA for the CDR3: TGTGCCAGCTCACCACGAGCTAATGAAAAACTGTTTTTT.

This clone was counted only a few times. CDR3 bases: TGTGCCAGCAGCTTACCCGGACAGGGGACGTACGAGCAGTACTTC. It encodes CASSLPGQGTYEQYF. The chain joins TRBV7-6 to TRBJ2-7, with 9 bases identical to TRBD1. Germline V CDR1 and CDR2: SGHVS, FNYEAQ. With V trimmed by 2 bases and J by 4 bases, 6 bases remained unmatched. This CDR3 region has 15 residues.

This clone came up once. The genes are TRBV7-9 and TRBJ1-1; the match to TRBD1 covers 7 bases. J was trimmed by 7 bases and V by 1 base; bases with no gene match: 6. CDR1 and CDR2 (germline): SEHNR, FQNEAQ (reference sequence). This CDR3 contains 14 residues. CDR3 coding DNA: TGTGCCAGCAGCTTAGAGTTCGGGGACAGTGAAGCTTTCTTT. Translation gives CASSLEFGDSEAFF.